By share, the clone carrying this TCR beta chain counts as medium-sized. The antigen remains undetermined. Per sample, about 100,000 TCR templates were assayed. Assay: immunoSEQ multiplex PCR; the TCRdb copy retains only in-frame clones and omits some. Among about 15,000 clones listed, almost 50% were seen once. CDR1 SGHNT and CDR2 YYREEE come from the germline V gene (reference sequence). The CDR3 consists of 13 residues. The ends were cut back, 6 bases at V and 8 bases at J, with 17 bases in the middle. This sample was included in a study of siplizumab effects on memory and regulatory T cells. Study background: Investigators ran mixed lymphocyte reactions in pairs, testing siplizumab at approximately 1.1 ug/mL against no drug.

Mixed lymphocyte reaction cells underwent 6 to 7 days of coculture at 37°C. The sample comprised CFSE-low (dividing) CD4+ T cells sorted from an allogeneic mixed lymphocyte reaction. This receptor was identified in a human donor in good health; the cells came from an allogeneic mixed lymphocyte reaction. V usage is TRBV5-4 and J usage is TRBJ1-2, with D perhaps TRBD1 (5 bases). The CDR3: CASNFGGSLGYTF. The CDR3 nucleotides read TGTGCCAGCAACTTCGGGGGTTCTTTGGGCTACACCTTC.